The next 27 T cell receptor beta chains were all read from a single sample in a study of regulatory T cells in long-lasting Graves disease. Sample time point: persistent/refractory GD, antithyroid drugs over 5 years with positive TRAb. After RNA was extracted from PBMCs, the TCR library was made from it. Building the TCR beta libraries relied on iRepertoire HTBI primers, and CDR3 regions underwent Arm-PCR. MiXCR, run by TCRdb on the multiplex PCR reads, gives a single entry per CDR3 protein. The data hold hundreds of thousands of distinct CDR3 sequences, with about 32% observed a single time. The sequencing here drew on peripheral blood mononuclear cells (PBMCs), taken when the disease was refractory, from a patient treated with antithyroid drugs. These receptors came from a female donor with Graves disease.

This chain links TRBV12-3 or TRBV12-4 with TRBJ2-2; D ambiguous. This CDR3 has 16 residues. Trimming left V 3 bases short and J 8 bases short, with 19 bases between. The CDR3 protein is CASSFGLVGSYGELFF. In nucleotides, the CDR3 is TGTGCCAGCAGTTTTGGTCTAGTGGGCTCTTATGGGGAGCTGTTTTTT.

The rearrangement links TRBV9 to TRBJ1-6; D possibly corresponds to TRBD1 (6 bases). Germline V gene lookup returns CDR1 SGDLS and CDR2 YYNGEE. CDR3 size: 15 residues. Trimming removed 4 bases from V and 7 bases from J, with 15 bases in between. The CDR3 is CASSPRGGANSPLHF. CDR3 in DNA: TGTGCCAGCAGCCCACGGGGGGGCGCGAATTCACCCCTCCACTTT.

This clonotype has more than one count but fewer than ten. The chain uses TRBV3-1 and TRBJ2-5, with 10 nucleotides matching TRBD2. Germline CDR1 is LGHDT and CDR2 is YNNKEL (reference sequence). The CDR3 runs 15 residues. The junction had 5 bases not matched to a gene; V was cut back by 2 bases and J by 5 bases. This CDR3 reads CASSQRTSGPETQYF. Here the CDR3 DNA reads TGTGCCAGCAGCCAAAGGACTAGCGGCCCCGAGACCCAGTACTTC.

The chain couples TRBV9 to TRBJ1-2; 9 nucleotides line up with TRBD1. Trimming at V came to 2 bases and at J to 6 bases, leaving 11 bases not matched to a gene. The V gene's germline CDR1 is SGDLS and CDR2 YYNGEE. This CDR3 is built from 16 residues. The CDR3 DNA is TGTGCCAGCAGCGTCACCGGGACAGGGAGATGGGATGGCTACACCTTC. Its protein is CASSVTGTGRWDGYTF.

DNA of the CDR3: TGTGCCAGCACCCCCCTGGGCTCAGAGACCCAGTACTTC. It is translated as CASTPLGSETQYF. V is TRBV27 and J is TRBJ2-5; no firm D call. The germline gives CDR1 MNHEY, CDR2 SMNVEV (reference sequence). There are 13 residues in the CDR3. The ends were cut back, 7 bases at V and 4 bases at J, with 13 bases in the middle.

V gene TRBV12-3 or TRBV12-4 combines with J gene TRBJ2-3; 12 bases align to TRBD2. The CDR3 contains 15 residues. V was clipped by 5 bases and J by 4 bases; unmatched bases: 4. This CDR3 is CASSPSGRGADTQYF. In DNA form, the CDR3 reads TGTGCCAGCAGTCCTAGCGGGAGGGGAGCAGATACGCAGTATTTT.

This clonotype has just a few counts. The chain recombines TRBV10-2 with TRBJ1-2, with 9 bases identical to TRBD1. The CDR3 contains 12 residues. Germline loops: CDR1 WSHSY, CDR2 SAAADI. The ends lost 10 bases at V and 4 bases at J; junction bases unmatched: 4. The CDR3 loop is CATQGAAYGYTF. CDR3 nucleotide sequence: TGCGCCACACAGGGGGCGGCCTATGGCTACACCTTC.

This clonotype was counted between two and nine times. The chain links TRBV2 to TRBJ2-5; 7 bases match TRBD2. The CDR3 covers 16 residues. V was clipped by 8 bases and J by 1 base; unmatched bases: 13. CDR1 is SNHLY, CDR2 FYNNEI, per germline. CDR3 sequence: CASSQGPGGGQETQYF. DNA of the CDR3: TGTGCCAGCTCCCAAGGGCCGGGAGGCGGCCAAGAGACCCAGTACTTC.

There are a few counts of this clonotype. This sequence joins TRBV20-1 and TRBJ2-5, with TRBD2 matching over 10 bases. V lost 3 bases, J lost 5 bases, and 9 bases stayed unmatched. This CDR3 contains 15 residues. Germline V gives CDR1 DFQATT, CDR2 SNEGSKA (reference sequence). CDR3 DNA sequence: TGCAGTGCTAGTGATCTAGCGGGAGTTAGGGAGACCCAGTACTTC. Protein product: CSASDLAGVRETQYF.

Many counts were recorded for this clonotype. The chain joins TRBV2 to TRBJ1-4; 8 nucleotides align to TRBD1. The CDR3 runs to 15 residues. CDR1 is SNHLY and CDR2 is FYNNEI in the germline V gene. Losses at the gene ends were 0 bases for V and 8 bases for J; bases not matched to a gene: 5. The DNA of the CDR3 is TGTGCCAGCAGTGAAGCGCTTCGGGACAGGGAAAAACTGTTTTTT. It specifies CASSEALRDREKLFF.

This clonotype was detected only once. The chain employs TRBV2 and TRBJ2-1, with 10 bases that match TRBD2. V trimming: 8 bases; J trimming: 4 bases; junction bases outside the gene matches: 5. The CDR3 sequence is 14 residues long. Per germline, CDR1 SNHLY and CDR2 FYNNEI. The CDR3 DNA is TGTGCCAGCCCAGCGGGAGGGTTGTACAATGAGCAGTTCTTC. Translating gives CASPAGGLYNEQFF. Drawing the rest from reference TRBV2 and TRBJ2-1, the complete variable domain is EPEVTQTPSHQVTQMGQEVILRCVPISNHLYFYWYRQILGQKVEFLVSFYNNEISEKSEIFDDQFSVERPDGSNFTLKIRSTKLEDSAMYFCASPAGGLYNEQFFGPGTRLTVL.

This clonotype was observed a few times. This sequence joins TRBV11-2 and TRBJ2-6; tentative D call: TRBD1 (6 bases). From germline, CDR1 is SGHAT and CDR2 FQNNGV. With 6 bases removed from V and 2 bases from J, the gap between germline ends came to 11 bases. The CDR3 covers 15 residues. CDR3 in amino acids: CASRKTGTGANVLTF. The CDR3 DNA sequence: TGTGCCAGCAGAAAAACAGGGACTGGGGCCAACGTCCTGACTTTC.

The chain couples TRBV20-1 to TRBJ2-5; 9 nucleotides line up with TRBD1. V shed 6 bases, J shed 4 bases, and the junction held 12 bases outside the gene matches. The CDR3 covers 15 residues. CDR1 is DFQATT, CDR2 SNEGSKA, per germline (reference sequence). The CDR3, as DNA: TGCAGTGCAATCCCGGGACAGGGTCGCCCAGAGACCCAGTACTTC. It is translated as CSAIPGQGRPETQYF.

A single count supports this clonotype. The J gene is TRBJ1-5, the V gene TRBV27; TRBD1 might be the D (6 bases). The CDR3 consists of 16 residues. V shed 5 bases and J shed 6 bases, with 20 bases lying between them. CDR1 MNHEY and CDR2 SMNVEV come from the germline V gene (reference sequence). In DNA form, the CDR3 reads TGTGCCAGCAGTCTCTTCCAGTCGGCAGGGGTTCAGCCCCAGCATTTT. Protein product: CASSLFQSAGVQPQHF.

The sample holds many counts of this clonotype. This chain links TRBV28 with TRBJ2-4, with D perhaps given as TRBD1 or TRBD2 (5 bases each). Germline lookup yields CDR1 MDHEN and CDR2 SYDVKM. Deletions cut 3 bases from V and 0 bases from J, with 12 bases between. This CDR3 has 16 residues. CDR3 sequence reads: CASSFRGPIAKNIQYF. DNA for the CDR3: TGTGCCAGCAGTTTCCGGGGACCCATAGCCAAAAACATTCAGTACTTC.

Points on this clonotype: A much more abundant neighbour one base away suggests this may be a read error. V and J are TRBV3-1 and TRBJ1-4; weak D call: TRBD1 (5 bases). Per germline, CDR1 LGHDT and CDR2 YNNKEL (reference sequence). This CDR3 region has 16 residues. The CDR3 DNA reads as TGTGCCTGCAGCCAAGACCCCACCAGGGCCGGGGAAAAACTGTTTTTT. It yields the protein CACSQDPTRAGEKLFF.

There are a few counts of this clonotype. This CDR3 is CASSDARSSYEQYF. As DNA, the CDR3 is TGTGCCAGCAGTGACGCACGTAGCTCCTACGAGCAGTACTTC. The chain uses TRBV6-2 or TRBV6-3 and TRBJ2-7; D ambiguous. The CDR3 length is 14 residues. Trimming took off 5 bases at V and 0 bases at J, with 11 bases between the two ends. Germline V gives CDR1 MNHEY, CDR2 SVGEGT.

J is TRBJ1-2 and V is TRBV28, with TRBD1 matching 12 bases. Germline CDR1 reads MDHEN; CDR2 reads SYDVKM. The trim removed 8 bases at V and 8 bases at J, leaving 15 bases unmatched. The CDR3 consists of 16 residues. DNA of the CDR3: TGTGCCAGCTCACCATCCGGGACAGGGGGCGCTTCGGGCTACACCTTC. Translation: CASSPSGTGGASGYTF.

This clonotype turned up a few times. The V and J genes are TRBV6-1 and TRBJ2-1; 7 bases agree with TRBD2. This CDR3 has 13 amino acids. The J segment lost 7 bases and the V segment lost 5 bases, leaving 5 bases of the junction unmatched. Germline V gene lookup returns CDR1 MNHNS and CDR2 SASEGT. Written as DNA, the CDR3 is TGTGCCAGCAGTCCAGCGGGAAGAAATGAGCAGTTCTTC. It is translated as CASSPAGRNEQFF.

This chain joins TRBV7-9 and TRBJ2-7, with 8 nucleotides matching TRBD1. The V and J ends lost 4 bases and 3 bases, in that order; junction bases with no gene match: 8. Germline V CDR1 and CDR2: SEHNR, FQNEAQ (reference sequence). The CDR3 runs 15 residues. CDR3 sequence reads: CASSSPGGAGYEQYF. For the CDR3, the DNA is TGTGCCAGCAGCTCCCCAGGGGGCGCGGGCTACGAGCAGTACTTC.

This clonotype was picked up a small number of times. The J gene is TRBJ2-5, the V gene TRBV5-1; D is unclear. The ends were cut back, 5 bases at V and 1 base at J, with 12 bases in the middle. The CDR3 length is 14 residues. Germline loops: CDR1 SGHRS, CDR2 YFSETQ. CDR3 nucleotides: TGCGCCAGCAGTTCCTTTTCCGGCCAAGAGACCCAGTACTTC. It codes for CASSSFSGQETQYF.

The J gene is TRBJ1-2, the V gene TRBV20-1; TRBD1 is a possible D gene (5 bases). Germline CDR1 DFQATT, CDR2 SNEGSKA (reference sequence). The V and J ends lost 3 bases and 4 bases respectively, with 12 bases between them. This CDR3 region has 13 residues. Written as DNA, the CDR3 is TGCAGTGCTAGCGGGGACGACTTCTATGGCTACACCTTC. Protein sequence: CSASGDDFYGYTF.

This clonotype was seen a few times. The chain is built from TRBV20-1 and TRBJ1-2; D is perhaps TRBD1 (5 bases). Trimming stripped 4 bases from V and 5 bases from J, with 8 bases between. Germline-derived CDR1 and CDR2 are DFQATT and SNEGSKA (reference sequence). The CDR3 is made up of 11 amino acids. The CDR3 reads CSAKTDYGYTF. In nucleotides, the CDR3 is TGCAGTGCTAAGACAGATTATGGCTACACCTTC.

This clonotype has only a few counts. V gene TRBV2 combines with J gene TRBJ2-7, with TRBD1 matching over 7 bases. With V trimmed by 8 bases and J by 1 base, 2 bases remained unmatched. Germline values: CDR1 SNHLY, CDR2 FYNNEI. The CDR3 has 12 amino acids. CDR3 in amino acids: CASDRESYEQYF. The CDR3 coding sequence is TGTGCCAGCGACAGGGAGTCCTACGAGCAGTACTTC. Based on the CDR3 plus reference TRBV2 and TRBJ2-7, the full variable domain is EPEVTQTPSHQVTQMGQEVILRCVPISNHLYFYWYRQILGQKVEFLVSFYNNEISEKSEIFDDQFSVERPDGSNFTLKIRSTKLEDSAMYFCASDRESYEQYFGPGTRLTVT.

CDR3 nucleotide sequence: TGTGCCACCGAGGCGGGGGGAAGCAGGGGCAATCAGCCCCAGCATTTT. This codes for CATEAGGSRGNQPQHF. This chain links TRBV28 with TRBJ1-5, with a possible D match to TRBD1 (5 bases). The V end was cut by 10 bases, the J end by 2 bases, with 21 bases between. There are 16 residues in the CDR3. Germline-derived CDR1 and CDR2 are MDHEN and SYDVKM.

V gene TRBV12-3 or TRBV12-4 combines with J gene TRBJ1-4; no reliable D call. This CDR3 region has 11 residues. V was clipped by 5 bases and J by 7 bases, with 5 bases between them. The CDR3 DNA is TGTGCCAGCAGTGACCGTGAAAAACTGTTTTTT. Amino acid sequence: CASSDREKLFF.

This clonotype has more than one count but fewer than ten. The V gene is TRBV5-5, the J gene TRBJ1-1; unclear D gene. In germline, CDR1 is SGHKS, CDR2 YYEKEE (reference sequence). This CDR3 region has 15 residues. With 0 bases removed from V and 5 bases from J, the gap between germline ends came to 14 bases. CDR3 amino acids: CASSLERGRRTEAFF. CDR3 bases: TGTGCCAGCAGCTTGGAGCGGGGTCGGCGGACTGAAGCTTTCTTT.